Listed below are T cell receptor beta chains from one sample, sequenced in a study of blood T cell repertoires in COVID-19. The data were produced by immunoSEQ multiplex PCR, yet TCRdb's version contains in-frame clones alone and is incomplete. The sample records about 200,000 clones, approximately 91% being singletons. The sample taken for sequencing was peripheral blood. These receptors all come from a woman aged 40 to 55 with acute or convalescent COVID-19. The conserved cysteine and the conserved F or W are not part of the CDR3 here. A D gene is named only where the DNA matches it firmly.

D | J | V | CDR3
TRBD1 | TRBJ2-5 | TRBV4-1 | ASSRLDRVQETQY
TRBD1 | TRBJ1-2 | TRBV29-1 | SDRTGQDGYT
TRBD1 | TRBJ2-3 | TRBV12-3/TRBV12-4 | ASSPTGADTQY
TRBD1 | TRBJ1-2 | TRBV6-5 | ASGQANYGYT
. | TRBJ1-5 | TRBV2 | ASSKQGNSNQPQH
. | TRBJ1-2 | TRBV2 | ASSEVHRNGYT
. | TRBJ1-4 | TRBV7-9 | ASSHQDGEVDEKLF
TRBD2 | TRBJ2-1 | TRBV27 | ASSPGGGEQF
. | TRBJ2-2 | TRBV12-3/TRBV12-4 | ASSEVWPGELF
. | TRBJ2-5 | TRBV5-4 | ASSLPDSRETQY
TRBD1 | TRBJ1-5 | TRBV6-1 | ASSEARGGEGPQH
. | TRBJ1-2 | TRBV5-1 | ASSLPTTGNYGYT
. | TRBJ1-1 | TRBV11-2 | ASSQMGATEAF
. | TRBJ2-2 | TRBV29-1 | SVAEGSYTGELF
. | TRBJ1-6 | TRBV9 | ASSVEPGNNSPLH
TRBD2 | TRBJ2-5 | TRBV11-2 | ASSLLPGGNQETQY
. | TRBJ1-2 | TRBV5-1 | ASSYSQGKVDGYT
. | TRBJ2-5 | TRBV5-5 | ASSGGTLQETQY